These 32 T cell receptor beta chains share one sample of origin, sequenced in a study of T cells expressing NK-cell markers. TCRdb re-called the 5' RACE reads and gives one entry per CDR3 protein, without DNA. This sample's table has over 250,000 distinct CDR3 sequences. The sample was blood T cells: a sorted CD56 or NKG2C T cell subset, CD4+ or CD8+ T cells, or bulk PBMC T cells (not recorded which). The source is a woman between 18 and 75 years old in good health.

This rearrangement joins TRBV5-6 to TRBJ1-4; with no DNA, the TCRdb D assignment of TRBD1 cannot be verified. The CDR3 totals 15 residues. Looked up from germline, CDR1 is SGHDT and CDR2 is YYEEEE. CDR3 sequence reads: CASSPTGATNEKLFF. Drawing the rest from reference TRBV5-6 and TRBJ1-4, the complete variable domain is DAGVTQSPTHLIKTRGQQVTLRCSPKSGHDTVSWYQQALGQGPQFIFQYYEEEERQRGNFPDRFSGHQFPNYSSELNVNALLLGDSALYLCASSPTGATNEKLFFGSGTQLSVL.

This chain uses TRBV20-1 with TRBJ2-1; absent DNA, TCRdb's TRBD1 call cannot be checked. This CDR3 contains 16 residues. The V gene's germline CDR1 is DFQATT and CDR2 SNEGSKA (reference sequence). The CDR3: CSARPAGTGDYNEQFF.

This chain links TRBV20-1 with TRBJ2-7; the TCRdb call, TRBD1, lacks DNA for checking. There are 13 residues in the CDR3. CDR1 is DFQATT and CDR2 is SNEGSKA in the germline V gene (reference sequence). The CDR3 region is CSAEGQISYEQYF.

This chain connects TRBV5-1 to TRBJ1-1; the D gene TCRdb calls, TRBD1, cannot be checked with no DNA. This CDR3 is built from 14 residues. Germline V gives CDR1 SGHRS, CDR2 YFSETQ. The CDR3 protein is CASSFTGLNTEAFF.

The V gene is TRBV5-1, the J gene TRBJ2-6. This CDR3 comprises 15 residues. Germline loops: CDR1 SGHRS, CDR2 YFSETQ. This CDR3 reads CASSLPGSGASVLTF.

This chain uses TRBV12-3 or TRBV12-4 with TRBJ1-1; the D call of TRBD1 rests on TCRdb alone, since no DNA is present to check it. The CDR3 sequence is 15 residues long. The CDR3 spells CASRPTGFGNTEAFF.

The genes are TRBV20-1 and TRBJ2-5; TCRdb selects TRBD2, and the lack of DNA leaves this call unchecked. The CDR3 totals 16 residues. The V gene's germline CDR1 is DFQATT and CDR2 SNEGSKA (reference sequence). This CDR3 is CSARAPLAGGGETQYF.

The gene calls are TRBV12-3 or TRBV12-4 and TRBJ2-2; TCRdb's D gene call, TRBD2, goes unchecked for lack of DNA. The length of the CDR3 is 15 residues. The CDR3 reads CASSYRTSTTGELFF.

The chain joins TRBV20-1 to TRBJ2-7; TCRdb gives TRBD2 as the D gene, but with no DNA this cannot be confirmed. The CDR3 runs to 12 residues. Germline V CDR1 and CDR2: DFQATT, SNEGSKA (reference sequence). CDR3 in amino acids: CSAPGPTYEQYF.

The chain joins TRBV7-9 to TRBJ2-1; TCRdb selects TRBD2, and the lack of DNA leaves this call unchecked. This CDR3 is built from 16 residues. CDR1 is SEHNR, CDR2 FQNEAQ, per germline (reference sequence). The CDR3 sequence: CASSFGRVRAYNEQFF.

The chain joins TRBV7-2 to TRBJ2-1; the TCRdb call, TRBD1, lacks DNA for checking. Per germline, CDR1 SGHTA and CDR2 FQGNSA. CDR3 length: 15 amino acids. CDR3 region: CASRSRTGGSNEQFF.

The chain uses TRBV20-1 and TRBJ2-2; TCRdb picks TRBD2, but there is no DNA to check that call. There are 14 residues in the CDR3. From germline, CDR1 is DFQATT and CDR2 SNEGSKA (reference sequence). The CDR3 loop reads CSAPGLINTGELFF.

The chain recombines TRBV4-3 with TRBJ2-5. Germline V gene sequence: CDR1 LGHNA, CDR2 YSLEER. The CDR3 is 15 amino acids. The CDR3 loop is CASSQESGFQETQYF.

J is TRBJ2-1 and V is TRBV4-2; with no DNA, the TCRdb D assignment of TRBD1 cannot be verified. Germline-derived CDR1 and CDR2 are LGHNA and YNFKEQ. CDR3 size: 15 residues. CDR3: CASSLDPAPPNEQFF.

The chain uses TRBV5-1 and TRBJ2-1; TCRdb outputs TRBD2, but without DNA this stays unchecked. This CDR3 spans 15 amino acids. The germline CDR1 and CDR2 sequences are SGHRS and YFSETQ. CDR3 sequence: CASKEGTSGSTEQFF.

V and J are TRBV5-1 and TRBJ2-1. Germline CDR1 SGHRS, CDR2 YFSETQ. The CDR3 spans 12 residues. The CDR3 sequence: CASSFVQNEQFF. Full variable domain (missing parts from reference TRBV5-1 and TRBJ2-1): KAGVTQTPRYLIKTRGQQVTLSCSPISGHRSVSWYQQTPGQGLQFLFEYFSETQRNKGNFPGRFSGRQFSNSRSEMNVSTLELGDSALYLCASSFVQNEQFFGPGTRLTVL.

J is TRBJ2-3 and V is TRBV7-2; TCRdb calls TRBD2, which cannot be checked without DNA. The germline gives CDR1 SGHTA, CDR2 FQGNSA. The CDR3 contains 17 residues. The CDR3 sequence: CASSLLGSGGQADTQYF. The full variable domain, rest sourced from reference TRBV7-2 and TRBJ2-3, is GAGVSQSPSNKVTEKGKDVELRCDPISGHTALYWYRQSLGQGLEFLIYFQGNSAPDKSGLPSDRFSAERTGGSVSTLTIQRTQQEDSAVYLCASSLLGSGGQADTQYFGPGTRLTVL.

The V gene is TRBV18, the J gene TRBJ2-5; the D call from TCRdb, TRBD1, cannot be confirmed without DNA. There are 15 residues in the CDR3. The germline V gene has CDR1 KGHSH and CDR2 LQKENI. The CDR3 protein is CASSPAGARRETQYF.

V gene TRBV15 combines with J gene TRBJ2-2; TCRdb designates TRBD1, a call that cannot be tested without DNA. The length of the CDR3 is 15 residues. Looked up from germline, CDR1 is LNHNV and CDR2 is YYDKDF (reference sequence). Here the CDR3 reads CATSREGQGIRELFF. Variable domain in full (rest from reference TRBV15 and TRBJ2-2): DAMVIQNPRYQVTQFGKPVTLSCSQTLNHNVMYWYQQKSSQAPKLLFHYYDKDFNNEADTPDNFQSRRPNTSFCFLDIRSPGLGDTAMYLCATSREGQGIRELFFGEGSRLTVL.

The chain uses TRBV30 and TRBJ1-6. The CDR3 has 12 amino acids. The germline CDR1 and CDR2 sequences are GTSNPN and SVGIG (reference sequence). CDR3 sequence reads: CAWRTTSSPLHF.

The chain couples TRBV4-3 to TRBJ2-3. The CDR3 has 14 amino acids. Germline V gene sequence: CDR1 LGHNA, CDR2 YSLEER. CDR3 protein: CASSQDKGADTQYF.

The chain couples TRBV12-3 or TRBV12-4 to TRBJ1-3; TCRdb proposes TRBD1, but this gene call is untestable without DNA. The CDR3 spans 15 residues. CDR3 protein: CASSPQTGGGNTIYF.

This chain's CDR3 is CASSLVAGNQPQHF. The genes are TRBV11-2 and TRBJ1-5. The germline V gene has CDR1 SGHAT and CDR2 FQNNGV. This CDR3 region has 14 residues.

The chain joins TRBV20-1 to TRBJ2-1; TCRdb's D call, TRBD2, is unchecked because there is no DNA. The CDR3 is 16 amino acids. Germline V gives CDR1 DFQATT, CDR2 SNEGSKA (reference sequence). The CDR3 sequence is CSAMLTSRSSYNEQFF.

The chain is built from TRBV6-2 or TRBV6-3 and TRBJ2-1; TCRdb returns TRBD1, unconfirmable since there is no DNA. This CDR3 has 13 residues. CDR1 and CDR2 from the germline V gene are MNHEY and SVGEGT. CDR3: CASRGTGDNEQFF.

The rearrangement uses TRBV29-1 and TRBJ2-1; TCRdb gives TRBD1 as the D gene, but with no DNA this cannot be confirmed. CDR1 is SQVTM and CDR2 is ANQGSEA in the germline V gene. CDR3 length: 13 residues. CDR3 amino acids: CSTGVPTFNEQFF.

This chain uses TRBV4-3 with TRBJ1-1. The CDR3 runs to 13 residues. Looked up from germline, CDR1 is LGHNA and CDR2 is YSLEER. This chain's CDR3 is CASSRVLNTEAFF.

The gene calls are TRBV20-1 and TRBJ1-1. Germline loops: CDR1 DFQATT, CDR2 SNEGSKA (reference sequence). There are 14 residues in the CDR3. The CDR3 region is CSAPTRWGNTEAFF.

This chain connects TRBV7-6 to TRBJ2-1; TCRdb proposes TRBD2, but this gene call is untestable without DNA. Per the germline V gene, CDR1 is SGHVS and CDR2 is FNYEAQ. The CDR3 totals 15 residues. The CDR3 region is CASSRGLAGGHEQFF.

The chain is built from TRBV20-1 and TRBJ2-2; lacking DNA, the TRBD2 call made by TCRdb goes unchecked. The CDR3 has 15 amino acids. Per germline, CDR1 DFQATT and CDR2 SNEGSKA (reference sequence). This CDR3 reads CSARLAKDGTGELFF.

The chain carries TRBV12-3 or TRBV12-4 and TRBJ1-1. This CDR3 spans 13 amino acids. This CDR3 is CASSLGEGTEAFF.

The chain combines TRBV12-3 or TRBV12-4 with TRBJ1-6. The CDR3 contains 16 residues. This CDR3 is CASTQTRTVYNSPLHF.